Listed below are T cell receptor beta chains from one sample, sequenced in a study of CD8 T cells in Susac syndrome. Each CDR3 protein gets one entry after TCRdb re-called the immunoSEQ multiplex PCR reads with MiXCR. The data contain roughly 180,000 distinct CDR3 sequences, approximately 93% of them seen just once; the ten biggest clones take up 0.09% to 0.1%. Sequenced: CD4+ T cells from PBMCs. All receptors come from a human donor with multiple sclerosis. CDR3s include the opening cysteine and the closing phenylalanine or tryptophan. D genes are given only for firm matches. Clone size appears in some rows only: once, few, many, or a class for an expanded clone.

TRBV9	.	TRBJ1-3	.	CASSTAGNTIYF	TGTGCCAGCAGTACAGCTGGAAACACCATATATTTT
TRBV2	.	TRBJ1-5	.	CASRFSNQPQHF	TGTGCCAGCAGGTTTAGCAATCAGCCCCAGCATTTT
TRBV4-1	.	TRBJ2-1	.	CASSAQQRYNEQFF	TGCGCCAGCAGCGCCCAACAACGCTACAATGAGCAGTTCTTC
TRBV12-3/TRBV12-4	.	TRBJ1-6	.	CASSPPGYHSPLHF	TGTGCCAGCAGTCCCCCAGGGTACCATTCACCCCTCCACTTT
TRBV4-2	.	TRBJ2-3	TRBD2	CASSQDGRGRRTDTQYF	TGTGCCAGCAGCCAAGATGGGAGGGGCCGTCGCACAGATACGCAGTATTTT
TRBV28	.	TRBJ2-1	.	CASSLGGANSYNEQFF	TGTGCCAGCAGTTTAGGAGGGGCAAACTCCTACAATGAGCAGTTCTTC
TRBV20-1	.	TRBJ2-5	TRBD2	CSARLAGGRETQYF	TGCAGTGCTCGACTAGCGGGAGGGAGGGAGACCCAGTACTTC
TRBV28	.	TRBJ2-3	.	CASTDGEWATDTQYF	TGTGCCAGCACCGACGGGGAATGGGCCACAGATACGCAGTATTTT
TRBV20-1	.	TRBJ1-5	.	CSARFRGSNQPQHF	TGCAGTGCTAGGTTTAGGGGGAGCAATCAGCCCCAGCATTTT
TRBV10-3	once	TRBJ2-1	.	CAISEGPLGANEQFF	TGTGCCATCAGTGAGGGGCCACTGGGGGCCAATGAGCAGTTCTTC
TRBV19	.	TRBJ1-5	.	CASSILNSNQPQHF	TGTGCCAGTAGTATTTTGAATAGCAATCAGCCCCAGCATTTT
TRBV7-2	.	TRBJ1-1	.	CASSGRATLLRTEAFF	TGTGCCAGCAGCGGACGAGCCACCCTCCTGAGGACTGAAGCTTTCTTT
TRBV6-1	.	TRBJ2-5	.	CASSEGVAGFQETQYF	TGTGCCAGCAGTGAAGGCGTGGCGGGATTTCAAGAGACCCAGTACTTC
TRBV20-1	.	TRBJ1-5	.	CSAADRVSNQPQHF	TGCAGTGCCGCGGACAGAGTTAGCAATCAGCCCCAGCATTTT
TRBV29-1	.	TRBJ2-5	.	CSVEGSETGQETQYF	TGCAGCGTTGAAGGGAGTGAGACAGGCCAAGAGACCCAGTACTTC
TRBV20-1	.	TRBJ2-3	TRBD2	CSARGTSGGSSTDTQYF	TGCAGTGCTAGGGGTACTAGCGGGGGATCTAGCACAGATACGCAGTATTTT
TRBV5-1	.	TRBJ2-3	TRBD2	CASSALGTSGGDTQYF	TGCGCCAGCTCCGCCCTCGGGACTAGCGGGGGTGATACGCAGTATTTT
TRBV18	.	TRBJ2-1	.	CASSPQGLKQFF	TGTGCCAGCTCACCACAGGGTCTAAAGCAGTTCTTC
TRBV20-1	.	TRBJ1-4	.	CSALPGVRAEKLFF	TGCAGCGCTCTGCCGGGGGTGCGAGCTGAAAAACTGTTTTTT
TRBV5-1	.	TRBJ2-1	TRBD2	CASSHGTSGTNEQFF	TGCGCCAGCAGCCACGGGACTAGCGGGACAAATGAGCAGTTCTTC
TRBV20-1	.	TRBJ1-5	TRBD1	CSASGGGQPQHF	TGCAGTGCTTCAGGGGGCGGGCAGCCCCAGCATTTT
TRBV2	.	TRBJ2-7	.	CASGTSVRQAVSYEQYF	TGTGCCAGCGGAACGTCGGTTAGACAGGCGGTCTCCTACGAGCAGTACTTC
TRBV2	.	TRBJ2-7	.	CASSEEVDDWGQYF	TGTGCCAGCAGTGAAGAGGTGGATGACTGGGGGCAGTACTTC
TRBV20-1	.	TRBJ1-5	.	CSASRSSYSNQPQHF	TGCAGTGCTAGCCGGAGCTCTTATAGCAATCAGCCCCAGCATTTT
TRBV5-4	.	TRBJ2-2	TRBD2	CASTSGGSNTGELFF	TGTGCCAGCACTAGCGGGGGGTCGAACACCGGGGAGCTGTTTTTT
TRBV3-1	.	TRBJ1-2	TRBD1	CASSRQGGRMNYGYTF	TGTGCCAGCAGCCGTCAGGGGGGCAGGATGAACTATGGCTACACCTTC
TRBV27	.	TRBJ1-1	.	CASTRGGKGRAEAFF	TGTGCCAGCACTCGGGGGGGAAAGGGTCGGGCTGAAGCTTTCTTT
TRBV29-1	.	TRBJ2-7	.	CSVEFGFSNEQYF	TGCAGCGTTGAATTCGGGTTCTCGAACGAGCAGTACTTC
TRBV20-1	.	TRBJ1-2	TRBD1	CSARPPDRAFGYTF	TGCAGTGCTAGACCTCCTGACAGGGCATTTGGCTACACCTTC
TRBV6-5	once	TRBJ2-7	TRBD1	CASSMTRQGGREQYF	TGTGCCAGCAGTATGACTCGACAGGGGGGGCGGGAGCAGTACTTC
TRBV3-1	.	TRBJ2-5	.	CASSPVRVGDLGETQYF	TGTGCCAGCAGCCCCGTCAGGGTTGGGGACCTGGGGGAGACCCAGTACTTC
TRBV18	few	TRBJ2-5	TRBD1	CASSRTGEETQYF	TGTGCCAGCTCACGGACAGGGGAAGAGACCCAGTACTTC
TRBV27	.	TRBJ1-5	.	CASSPRYYQPQHF	TGTGCCAGCAGTCCCAGATACTATCAGCCCCAGCATTTT
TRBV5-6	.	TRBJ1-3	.	CASSFMESSGNTIYF	TGTGCCAGCAGCTTCATGGAGAGCTCTGGAAACACCATATATTTT
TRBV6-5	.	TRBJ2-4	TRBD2	CASSPSGGKNIQYF	TGTGCCAGCAGTCCTAGCGGGGGCAAAAACATTCAGTACTTC
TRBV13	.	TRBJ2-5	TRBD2	CASNYAGGTSTETQYF	TGTGCCAGCAACTACGCCGGTGGGACTAGCACTGAGACCCAGTACTTC
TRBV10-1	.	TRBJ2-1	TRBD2	CASSDGTSGDNEQFF	TGCGCCAGCAGTGACGGGACTAGCGGGGACAATGAGCAGTTCTTC
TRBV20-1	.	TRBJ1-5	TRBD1	CSASPGQGSQHF	TGCAGTGCTAGTCCGGGACAGGGGTCTCAGCATTTT
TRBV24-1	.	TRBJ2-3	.	CATSDGRRGRTDTQYF	TGTGCCACCAGTGATGGAAGGCGGGGCCGCACAGATACGCAGTATTTT
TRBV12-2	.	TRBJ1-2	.	CASRPEVVIYGYTF	TGTGCAAGTCGGCCTGAAGTCGTTATCTATGGCTACACCTTC
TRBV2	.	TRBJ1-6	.	CASSVGRDYNSPLHF	TGTGCCAGCAGTGTGGGGCGTGACTATAATTCACCCCTCCACTTT
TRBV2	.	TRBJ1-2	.	CASPGYTF	TGTGCCAGCCCCGGCTACACCTTC
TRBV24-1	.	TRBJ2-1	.	CATSDPRGNDNEQFF	TGTGCCACCAGTGATCCCAGGGGTAATGACAATGAGCAGTTCTTC
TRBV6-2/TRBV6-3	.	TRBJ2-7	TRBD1	CASIDRGYEQYF	TGTGCCAGCATTGACAGGGGTTACGAGCAGTACTTC
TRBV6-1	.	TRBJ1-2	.	CASSTYFGGGSNYGYTF	TGTGCCAGCAGTACCTATTTCGGAGGGGGATCTAACTATGGCTACACCTTC
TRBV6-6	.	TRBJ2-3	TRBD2	CASSYSAGLGTDTQYF	TGTGCCAGCAGTTACTCAGCGGGGTTGGGCACAGATACGCAGTATTTT
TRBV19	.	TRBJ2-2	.	CASSIGPRDTGELFF	TGTGCCAGTAGTATTGGACCCCGGGACACCGGGGAGCTGTTTTTT
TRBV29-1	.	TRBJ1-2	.	CSVGGVSYGYTF	TGCAGCGTTGGGGGGGTGAGCTATGGCTACACCTTC
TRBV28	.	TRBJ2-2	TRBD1	CASSFPPRMTGSMNTGELFF	TGTGCCAGCAGTTTCCCCCCGCGAATGACAGGGTCAATGAACACCGGGGAGCTGTTTTTT
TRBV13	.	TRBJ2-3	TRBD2	CASSLWLAGPTDTQYF	TGTGCCAGCAGCTTATGGTTAGCGGGCCCCACAGATACGCAGTATTTT
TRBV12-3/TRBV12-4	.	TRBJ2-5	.	CASSPERQTQYF	TGTGCCAGCAGTCCCGAAAGGCAGACCCAGTACTTC
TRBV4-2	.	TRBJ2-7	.	CASRGAAGESYEQYF	TGTGCCAGCAGGGGGGCGGCGGGGGAGTCCTACGAGCAGTACTTC